Listed here are 10 T cell receptor beta chains from one sample, sequenced in a study of beta chain features in type 1 diabetes. Reverse transcription of all isolated RNA meant that expressed TCRB transcripts were sequenced. Generated by immunoSEQ multiplex PCR, the TCRdb table keeps only in-frame clones and is missing some. The sample yields some 150,000 clones, about a tenth seen once. What was sequenced was central memory CD4+ T cells from blood. Receptors were obtained from a man between 18 and 35 years old in good health.

This rearrangement joins TRBV6-5 to TRBJ1-2; 7 bases are a match to TRBD1. Germline loops: CDR1 MNHEY, CDR2 SVGAGI. The trim removed 5 bases at V and 5 bases at J, leaving 5 bases unmatched. CDR3 length: 13 residues. The CDR3 DNA sequence: TGTGCCAGCAGTCCCGGGACAGAATATGGCTACACCTTC. It yields the protein CASSPGTEYGYTF.

The chain is built from TRBV9 and TRBJ2-7; D possibly corresponds to TRBD1 (6 bases). CDR1 is SGDLS and CDR2 is YYNGEE in the germline V gene. The CDR3 is 14 amino acids. V was cut by 6 bases and J by 3 bases, with 16 bases left in between. CDR3 in DNA: TGTGCCAGCACCAAAAACCAGGGGAGCTACGAGCAGTACTTC. This gives the protein CASTKNQGSYEQYF.

This clone was detected a few times. The gene calls are TRBV7-2 and TRBJ2-5, with 12 positions matching TRBD2. CDR3 size: 14 residues. CDR1 is SGHTA, CDR2 FQGNSA, per germline. V shed 3 bases, J shed 5 bases, and the junction held 1 base outside the gene matches. Here the CDR3 reads CASSFGTSGETQYF. The CDR3 nucleotides are TGTGCCAGCAGCTTCGGGACTAGCGGGGAGACCCAGTACTTC.

This clone was seen only a few times. The chain uses TRBV6-1 and TRBJ2-3; 11 positions match TRBD2. CDR3 size: 15 residues. Trimming took 5 bases from V and 4 from J; bases not matched to a gene: 5. Germline CDR1 MNHNS, CDR2 SASEGT. Here the CDR3 reads CASSPLAGGPDTQYF. In nucleotides, the CDR3 is TGTGCCAGCAGTCCCCTAGCGGGGGGCCCAGATACGCAGTATTTT.

The sample holds a few counts of this clone. The rearrangement joins TRBV6-6 to TRBJ1-1; tentatively, D is TRBD1 (5 bases). This CDR3 region has 12 residues. V lost 6 bases, J lost 4 bases, and 9 bases lay in between. Germline values: CDR1 MNHNY, CDR2 SVGAGI (reference sequence). CDR3 nucleotide sequence: TGTGCCAGCAGGCAGGGAATCACTGAAGCTTTCTTT. Translation gives CASRQGITEAFF.

This chain joins TRBV6-5 and TRBJ1-2; 7 bases are shared with TRBD1. With V trimmed by 6 bases and J by 6 bases, 10 bases remained unmatched. Germline-derived CDR1 and CDR2 are MNHEY and SVGAGI. The CDR3 loop spans 14 amino acids. The CDR3 DNA reads as TGTGCCAGCAGCTCCCGGGCAGGGGGTAATGGCTACACCTTC. It translates to CASSSRAGGNGYTF.

The rearrangement links TRBV18 to TRBJ2-1, with D possibly being TRBD2 (6 bases). This CDR3 comprises 17 residues. Germline CDR1 is KGHSH and CDR2 is LQKENI. V shed 3 bases and J shed 1 base, with 16 bases lying between them. CDR3 coding DNA: TGTGCCAGCTCACCCCCTTGGGCTAGCGATTCCTACAATGAGCAGTTCTTC. It specifies CASSPPWASDSYNEQFF.

This clone occurred many times. The rearrangement uses TRBV4-3 and TRBJ1-4; D is possibly TRBD1 (5 bases). The CDR3 has 15 residues. V was shortened by 0 bases and J by 8 bases, with 13 bases between the two germline ends. The germline V gene has CDR1 LGHNA and CDR2 YSLEER. CDR3 coding DNA: TGCGCCAGCAGCCAAGATTTCGGCAGGGAAGAAAAACTGTTTTTT. Its translation: CASSQDFGREEKLFF.

This clone was counted between two and nine times. This chain joins TRBV6-5 and TRBJ1-4; the match to TRBD1 covers 11 bases. Germline CDR1 is MNHEY and CDR2 is SVGAGI. V shed 5 bases and J 5 bases; nucleotides not matched to a gene: 1. This CDR3 region has 14 residues. The CDR3 reads CASSGTGGNEKLFF. DNA of the CDR3: TGTGCCAGCAGTGGGACAGGGGGAAATGAAAAACTGTTTTTT.

The gene calls are TRBV15 and TRBJ1-5, with D perhaps TRBD1 (6 bases). Per the germline V gene, CDR1 is LNHNV and CDR2 is YYDKDF (reference sequence). Trimming removed 6 bases from V and 4 bases from J, with 13 bases in between. This CDR3 contains 14 residues. CDR3 nucleotide sequence: TGTGCCACCAGGAACAGGGATGGAAATCAGCCCCAGCATTTT. This codes for CATRNRDGNQPQHF.